This T cell receptor beta chain was sequenced during a study of control samples from healthy donors and cancer patients (dated by TCRdb to about 2020). The library was built by means of the immunoSEQ multiplex PCR assay. TCRdb stores this immuneACCESS table with in-frame sequences only. Part of the clones is absent; in the studies checked, under half of the shortfall reflects unresolved V genes, and no reason is known for the rest. This sample is represented by around 140,000 clones; roughly 92% of them were singletons. The top ten clones comprise 5.5% to 7% of the sample. About this clone itself: What antigen it recognizes has not been identified. No base qualities exist here, and no much larger clone lies one base off it.

The germline V gene specifies ENHRY as CDR1 and SYGVKD as CDR2. The CDR3 sequence holds 16 residues, the cysteine and phenylalanine included. CDR3 DNA only is kept here, 48 bases in frame from base 1. Cut back by 10 bases and 3 bases, the V and J ends lie 22 bases apart. The TCR comes from a man younger than 30 in good health. Recombination linked TRBV10-3 to TRBJ1-3; the D gene lacks a confident call. The sequencing input was blood. The DNA reads as follows: TGTGCCAGTTCTGGGCAGGTCGGGCTTGTTGGAAACACCATATATTTT. It translates as CASSGQVGLVGNTIYF.